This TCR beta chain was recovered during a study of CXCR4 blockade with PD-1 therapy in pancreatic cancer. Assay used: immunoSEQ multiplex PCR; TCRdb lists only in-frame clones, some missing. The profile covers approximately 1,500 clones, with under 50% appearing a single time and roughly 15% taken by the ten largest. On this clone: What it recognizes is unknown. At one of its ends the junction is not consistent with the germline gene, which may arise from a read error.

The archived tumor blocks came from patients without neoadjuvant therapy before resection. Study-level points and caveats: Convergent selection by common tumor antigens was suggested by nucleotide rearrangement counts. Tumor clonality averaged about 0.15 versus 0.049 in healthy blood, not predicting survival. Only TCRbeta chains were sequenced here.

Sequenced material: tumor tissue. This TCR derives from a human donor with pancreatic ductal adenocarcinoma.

The CDR3 here is CASSLEWSSYNEQFF. The CDR3 DNA follows: TGTGCTAGCAGCCTCGAATGGAGCTCCTACAATGAGCAGTTCTTC. This chain joins TRBV11-3 and TRBJ2-1; D unclear. The CDR3 is 15 amino acids. Germline V gene sequence: CDR1 SGHNT, CDR2 YENEEA.